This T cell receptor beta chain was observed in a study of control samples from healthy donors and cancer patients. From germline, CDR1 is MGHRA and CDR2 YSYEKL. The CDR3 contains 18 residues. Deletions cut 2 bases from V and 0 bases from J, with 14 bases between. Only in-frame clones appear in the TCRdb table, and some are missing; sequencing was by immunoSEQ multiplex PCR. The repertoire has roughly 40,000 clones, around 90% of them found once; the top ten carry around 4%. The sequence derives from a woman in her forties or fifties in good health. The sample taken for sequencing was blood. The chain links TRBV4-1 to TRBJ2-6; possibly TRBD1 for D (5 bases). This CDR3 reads CASSQLGADDSGANVLTF. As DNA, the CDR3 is TGCGCCAGCAGCCAATTAGGGGCGGACGACTCTGGGGCCAACGTCCTGACTTTC.